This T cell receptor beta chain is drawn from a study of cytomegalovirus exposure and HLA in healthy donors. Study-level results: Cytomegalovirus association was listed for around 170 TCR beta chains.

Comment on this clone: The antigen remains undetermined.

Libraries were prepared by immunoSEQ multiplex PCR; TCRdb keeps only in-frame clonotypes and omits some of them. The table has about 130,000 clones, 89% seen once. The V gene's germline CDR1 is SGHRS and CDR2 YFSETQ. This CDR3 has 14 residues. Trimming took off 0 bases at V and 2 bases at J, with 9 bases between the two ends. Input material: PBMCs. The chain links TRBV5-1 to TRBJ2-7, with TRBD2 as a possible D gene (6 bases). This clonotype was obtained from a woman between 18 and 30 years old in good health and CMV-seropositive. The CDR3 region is CASSLVGGAYEQYF. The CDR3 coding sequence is TGCGCCAGCAGCTTGGTAGGAGGGGCCTACGAGCAGTACTTC. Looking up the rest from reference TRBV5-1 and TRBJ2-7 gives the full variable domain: KAGVTQTPRYLIKTRGQQVTLSCSPISGHRSVSWYQQTPGQGLQFLFEYFSETQRNKGNFPGRFSGRQFSNSRSEMNVSTLELGDSALYLCASSLVGGAYEQYFGPGTRLTVT.